This T cell receptor (beta chain) was observed in a study of radiotherapy plus CTLA-4 blockade in lung cancer. The study's findings and limits: It was early blood T cell clone dynamics, with interferon-beta, that reportedly best predicted response. In blood, after radiotherapy plus ipilimumab, tumor-derived TCR clones expanded.

Clones were sequenced by immunoSEQ multiplex PCR, and TCRdb holds only the in-frame ones, with some missing. The table records 130,000 or so clones, 80% to 90% of them present only once. A word on this clone: Its antigen is not identified.

Between the trimmed V and J ends, which lost 0 bases and 7 bases, there was a span of 14 bases. The CDR3 has 14 amino acids. Germline V gives CDR1 SGHRS, CDR2 YFSETQ. It was focal radiation plus CTLA-4 blockade with ipilimumab that patients with chemo-refractory metastatic non-small-cell lung cancer received. This chain connects TRBV5-1 to TRBJ2-7; D is perhaps TRBD1 or TRBD2 (5 bases each). The material was peripheral blood, obtained from a patient treated with radiotherapy plus ipilimumab. The sequence came from a human donor with non-small cell lung cancer that progressed on radiotherapy plus ipilimumab. CDR3 nucleotides: TGCGCCAGCAGCTTGGCTTCCGGGACGATAGAGCAGTACTTC. It specifies CASSLASGTIEQYF.